A single sample gave rise to the 19 T cell receptor beta chains below, sequenced in a study of tumor and adjacent non-tumor tissue in lung cancer. TCRbeta libraries were built with three rounds of nested PCR, modified from ARM-PCR. One entry per CDR3 protein, called by TCRdb with MiXCR from the multiplex PCR reads. The table has approximately 90,000 distinct CDR3 sequences, roughly 70% seen once. RNA was extracted from bulk tissue without any cell sorting. The specimen was lung tumor tissue. The receptors were sampled from a man in his sixties with non-small cell lung cancer.

A word on this clonotype: The junction shows a germline mismatch at one end, possibly a read error. This rearrangement joins TRBV5-1 to TRBJ2-5, with a possible D match to TRBD2 (6 bases). Germline CDR1 is SGHRS and CDR2 is YFSETQ. There are 15 residues in the CDR3. CDR3 region: CAGSLGGASGETQYF. The CDR3 DNA sequence: TGCGCCGGCAGCTTAGGAGGGGCGAGTGGTGAGACCCAGTACTTC.

About this clonotype: An end of the junction does not agree with germline; a read error may underlie this. The chain recombines TRBV5-5 with TRBJ2-2, with D possibly being TRBD1 (5 bases). The CDR3 is 15 amino acids. Germline CDR1 reads SGHKS; CDR2 reads YYEKEE (reference sequence). The CDR3 is CASSLGMGRIGELFF. DNA for the CDR3: TGTGCTAGCAGCTTGGGCATGGGGCGCATCGGGGAGCTGTTTTTT.

The chain employs TRBV4-3 and TRBJ2-5; 8 bases line up with TRBD1. The J segment lost 3 bases and the V segment lost 5 bases, leaving 8 bases of the junction unmatched. Germline CDR1 is LGHNA and CDR2 is YSLEER. The CDR3 runs 15 residues. CDR3 sequence reads: CASSSWEQGEETQYF. CDR3 in DNA: TGCGCCAGCAGCTCCTGGGAACAGGGGGAAGAGACCCAGTACTTC.

A word on this clonotype: This may be a read error: a much more frequent sequence differs by one nucleotide. This chain connects TRBV20-1 to TRBJ2-1; 10 nucleotides agree with TRBD2. Trimming at V came to 3 bases and at J to 12 bases, leaving 11 bases not matched to a gene. Germline loops: CDR1 DFQATT, CDR2 SNEGSKA (reference sequence). The CDR3 covers 14 residues. The CDR3 loop is CSASLLAGVSVQFF. For the CDR3, the DNA is TGCAGTGCTAGTCTCCTAGCGGGAGTAAGTGTGCAGTTCTTC.

In regard to this clonotype: At one boundary the junction diverges from the germline segment, which might be a read error. This sequence joins TRBV11-3 and TRBJ2-1, with D tentatively TRBD1 or TRBD2 (5 bases each). Germline V lookup: CDR1 SGHNT, CDR2 YENEEA. This CDR3 spans 14 amino acids. CDR3 nucleotide sequence: TGTGTCAGCAACTTAGATTTTGGGGACGGTGAGCAATTCTTC. Translation: CVSNLDFGDGEQFF. Variable domain in full (rest from reference TRBV11-3 and TRBJ2-1): EAGVVQSPRYKIIEKKQPVAFWCNPISGHNTLYWYLQNLGQGPELLIRYENEEAVDDSQLPKDRFSAERLKGVDSTLKIQPAELGDSAVYLCVSNLDFGDGEQFFGPGTRLTVL.

This clonotype was observed a single time. The germline gene is not matched at one end of the junction; a read error may be the cause. This chain connects TRBV6-2 or TRBV6-3 to TRBJ1-1; no definite D call. The germline gives CDR1 MNHEY, CDR2 SVGEGT. CDR3 size: 14 residues. The CDR3 region is CARSYFGVNTEACF. In nucleotides, the CDR3 is TGTGCCAGAAGTTACTTTGGGGTGAACACTGAAGCTTGCTTT.

In its sample, this clonotype was seen a few times. One end of the junction varies from germline; a read error may be responsible. The chain employs TRBV28 and TRBJ2-1; D tentatively fits TRBD1 or TRBD2 (5 bases each). CDR3 size: 16 residues. Germline loops: CDR1 MDHEN, CDR2 SYDVKM. The CDR3 DNA sequence: TGTGCCAGTAGTTTAGAGGGTGGGGCAGGGCCTAATGAGCAGTTCTTC. Translated: CASSLEGGAGPNEQFF.

Regarding this clonotype: Compared with germline, one end of the junction differs, possibly owing to a read error. V usage is TRBV4-1 and J usage is TRBJ2-5, with D uncertain. The CDR3 runs to 19 residues. The V gene's germline CDR1 is MGHRA and CDR2 YSYEKL. CDR3 nucleotides: TGCGCCAGCAGCCACTATACCAGCCGATTGGGGTCCTCTGCGGAGACCCAGCATTTC. Translated: CASSHYTSRLGSSAETQHF.

With regard to this clonotype: One junction end does not reproduce the germline sequence, and a read error may be involved. The chain has TRBV28 and TRBJ1-5; 8 nucleotides agree with TRBD1. This CDR3 contains 15 residues. The germline V gene has CDR1 MDHEN and CDR2 SYDVKM. In DNA form, the CDR3 reads TGTGTCAGCAGTCTGGGCAGGGGGCCCAATCAGCCCCAGCATTTT. It encodes CVSSLGRGPNQPQHF.

This clonotype came up once. A junction boundary mismatches the germline segment, possibly from a read error. The chain is built from TRBV6-1 and TRBJ2-5; D is uncertain. There are 13 residues in the CDR3. In germline, CDR1 is MNHNS, CDR2 SASEGT. CDR3 bases: TGTGCCAGGAGTGAGCCCCCCCGAGTGACCCAGTACTTC. Translating gives CARSEPPRVTQYF.

This clonotype was counted ten times or more. This rearrangement joins TRBV5-6 to TRBJ2-5; 8 bases are a match to TRBD1. The trim removed 0 bases at V and 5 bases at J, leaving 6 bases unmatched. The CDR3 has 15 amino acids. The germline CDR1 and CDR2 sequences are SGHDT and YYEEEE. The CDR3 coding sequence is TGTGCCAGCAGCTTGGCGTCAGGGGGCGAGGAGACCCAGTACTTC. This gives the protein CASSLASGGEETQYF.

There are many counts of this clonotype. The gene calls are TRBV5-4 and TRBJ2-7, with 13 bases identical to TRBD2. The V gene end was trimmed by 2 bases and the J gene end by 5 bases; junction bases not matched to a gene: 10. The CDR3 runs 17 residues. Per germline, CDR1 SGHNT and CDR2 YYREEE (reference sequence). The CDR3 spells CASSFPWTSGSNHEQYF. The CDR3 nucleotides are TGTGCCAGCAGCTTTCCGTGGACTAGCGGGAGTAACCACGAGCAGTACTTC. Full variable domain (rest looked up from reference TRBV5-4 and TRBJ2-7): ETGVTQSPTHLIKTRGQQVTLRCSSQSGHNTVSWYQQALGQGPQFIFQYYREEENGRGNFPPRFSGLQFPNYSSELNVNALELDDSALYLCASSFPWTSGSNHEQYFGPGTRLTVT.

The rearrangement links TRBV13 to TRBJ2-1; 12 positions match TRBD2. Germline V gene data show CDR1 as PRHDT and CDR2 as FYEKMQ (reference sequence). V lost 9 bases, J lost 9 bases, and 15 bases stayed unmatched. The CDR3 length is 16 residues. The CDR3 is CASSPPLAGGPTEQFF. Here the CDR3 DNA reads TGTGCCAGTAGCCCACCGCTAGCGGGAGGGCCCACTGAGCAGTTCTTC.

The rearrangement uses TRBV12-3 or TRBV12-4 and TRBJ2-3; D is perhaps TRBD2 (5 bases). This CDR3 spans 15 amino acids. Trimming pared 7 bases from V and 1 base from J, leaving 15 bases between. DNA of the CDR3: TGTGCCAGCACCCGGGGTCCGCGGGGCACAGATACGCAGTATTTT. The encoded protein is CASTRGPRGTDTQYF.

As to this clonotype: This may stem from a read error, because a much larger clone lies one nucleotide away. This rearrangement joins TRBV4-1 to TRBJ1-1, with 7 nucleotides matching TRBD1. Germline lookup yields CDR1 MGHRA and CDR2 YSYEKL. This CDR3 region has 15 residues. The CDR3 spells CASGQADRVSSKAFF. The DNA for the CDR3 is TGCGCCAGCGGCCAAGCAGACAGGGTCTCCAGTAAAGCTTTCTTT.

The rearrangement joins TRBV7-9 to TRBJ2-1; D not resolved. CDR3 size: 17 residues. Trimming took off 5 bases at V and 0 bases at J, with 17 bases between the two ends. Germline CDR1 and CDR2: SEHNR and FQNEAQ (reference sequence). The CDR3 DNA reads TGTGCCAGCAGCGAAGACCAGCCTCTTTACTCCTACAATGAGCAGTTCTTC. Its protein is CASSEDQPLYSYNEQFF.

As concerns this clonotype: A much larger clone differs by one base, so this may be a read error. The J gene is TRBJ2-5, the V gene TRBV5-4; D is perhaps TRBD1 (5 bases). CDR1 and CDR2 (germline): SGHNT, YYREEE (reference sequence). The CDR3 spans 14 residues. The CDR3 region has the DNA TGTGCCAGCAACTTGAATCAGGGAAAGGAGACCCAGTACTTC. Encoded protein: CASNLNQGKETQYF. Filled out from reference TRBV5-4 and TRBJ2-5, the complete variable domain reads ETGVTQSPTHLIKTRGQQVTLRCSSQSGHNTVSWYQQALGQGPQFIFQYYREEENGRGNFPPRFSGLQFPNYSSELNVNALELDDSALYLCASNLNQGKETQYFGPGTRLLVL.

V usage is TRBV6-5 and J usage is TRBJ1-1; possibly TRBD1 for D (6 bases). Trimming removed 6 bases from V and 7 bases from J, with 27 bases in between. Per the germline V gene, CDR1 is MNHEY and CDR2 is SVGAGI. The CDR3 runs to 17 residues. Here the CDR3 reads CASSRTVRGALGSEAFF. The CDR3 coding sequence is TGTGCCAGCAGCCGAACCGTTAGGGGGGCTTTGGGCAGTGAAGCTTTCTTT.

On this clonotype: One end of the junction does not line up with germline, which may come from a read error. V and J are TRBV20-1 and TRBJ1-1, with 10 bases lining up with TRBD1. Germline CDR1 is DFQATT and CDR2 is SNEGSKA (reference sequence). The CDR3 consists of 18 residues. Here the CDR3 reads CSARDPRQGADVNAEAFF. In DNA, the CDR3 is TGCAGTGCTAGAGACCCAAGACAGGGGGCGGATGTGAACGCTGAAGCTTTCTTT.